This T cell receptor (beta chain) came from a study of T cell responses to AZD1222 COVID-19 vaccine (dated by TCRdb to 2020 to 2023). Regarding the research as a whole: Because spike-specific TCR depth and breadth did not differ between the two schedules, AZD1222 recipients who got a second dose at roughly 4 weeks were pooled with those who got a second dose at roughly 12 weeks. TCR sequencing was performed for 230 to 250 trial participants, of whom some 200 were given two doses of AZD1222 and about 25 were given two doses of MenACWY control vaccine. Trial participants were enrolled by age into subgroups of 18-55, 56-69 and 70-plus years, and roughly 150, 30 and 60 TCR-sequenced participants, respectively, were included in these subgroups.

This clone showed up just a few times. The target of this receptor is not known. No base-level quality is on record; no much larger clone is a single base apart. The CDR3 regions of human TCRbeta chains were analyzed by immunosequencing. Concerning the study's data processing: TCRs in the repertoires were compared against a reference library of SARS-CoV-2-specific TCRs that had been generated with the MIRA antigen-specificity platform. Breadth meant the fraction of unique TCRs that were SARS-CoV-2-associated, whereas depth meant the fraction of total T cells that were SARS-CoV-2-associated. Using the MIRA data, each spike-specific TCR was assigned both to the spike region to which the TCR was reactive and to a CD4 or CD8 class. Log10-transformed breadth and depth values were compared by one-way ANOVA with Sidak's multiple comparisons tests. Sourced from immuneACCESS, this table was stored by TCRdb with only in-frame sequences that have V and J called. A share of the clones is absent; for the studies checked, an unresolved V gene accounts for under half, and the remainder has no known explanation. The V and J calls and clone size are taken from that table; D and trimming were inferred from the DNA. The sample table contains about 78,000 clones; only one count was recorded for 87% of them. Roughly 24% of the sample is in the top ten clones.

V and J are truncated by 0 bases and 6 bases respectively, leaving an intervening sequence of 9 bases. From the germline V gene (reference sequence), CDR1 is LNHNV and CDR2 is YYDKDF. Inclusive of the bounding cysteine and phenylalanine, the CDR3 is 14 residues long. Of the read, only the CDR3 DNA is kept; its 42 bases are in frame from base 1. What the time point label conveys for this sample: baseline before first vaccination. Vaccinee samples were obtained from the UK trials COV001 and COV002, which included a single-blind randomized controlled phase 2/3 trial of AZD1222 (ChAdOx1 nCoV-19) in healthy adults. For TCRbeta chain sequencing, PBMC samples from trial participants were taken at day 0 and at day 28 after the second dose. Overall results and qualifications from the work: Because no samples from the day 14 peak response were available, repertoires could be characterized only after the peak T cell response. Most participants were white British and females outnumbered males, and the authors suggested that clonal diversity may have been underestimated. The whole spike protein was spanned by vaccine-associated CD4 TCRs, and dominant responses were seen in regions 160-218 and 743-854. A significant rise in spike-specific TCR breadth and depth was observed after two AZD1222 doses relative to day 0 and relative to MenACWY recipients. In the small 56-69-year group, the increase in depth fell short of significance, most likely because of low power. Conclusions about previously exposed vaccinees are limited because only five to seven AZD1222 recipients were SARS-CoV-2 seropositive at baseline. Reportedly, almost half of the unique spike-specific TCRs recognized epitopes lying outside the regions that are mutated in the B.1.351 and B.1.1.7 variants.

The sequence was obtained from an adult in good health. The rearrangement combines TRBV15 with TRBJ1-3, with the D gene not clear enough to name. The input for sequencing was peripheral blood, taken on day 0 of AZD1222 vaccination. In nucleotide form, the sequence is TGTGCCACCAGCAGAGACCGGGGATTAAACACCATATATTTT. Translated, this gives CATSRDRGLNTIYF.